This TCR beta chain was sequenced for a study of blood T cell repertoires in COVID-19 (dated by TCRdb to between 2020 and 2021). For the wider study: The collaborator samples originated in the United States, Italy and Spain and spanned the acute and convalescent phases of COVID-19. The material from the prospective study consisted of cDNA or gDNA derived from T cells, B-cell-depleted T cells, or PBMCs. The dataset comprised deeply sampled blood TCRbeta repertoires from subjects exposed to, actively infected with, or recovered from COVID-19. The repertoires were released in a freely available public database meant as a resource for research on the immune response to SARS-CoV-2. Samples were obtained from the ongoing ImmuneRACE study (first 160 participants) and from some 1,300 subjects provided by 6 global collaborators. Nearly every sample came with metadata listing a de-identified subject ID, COVID-19 status, age in years and sex. Where HLA class I and class II types were available, the types were taken from metadata supplied by the sample provider, not from assay-based typing. What the authors observed across the whole study: How much clinical and demographic metadata was included differed by source and by participant, and the metadata was provided uncurated.

One collaborating source in Seattle enrolled patients during active infection and followed them longitudinally through the course of disease. Whole blood was collected in K2EDTA tubes by collaborating institutions according to the institutions' own protocols. For TCRbeta analysis, collaborators shipped samples in one of three forms: frozen whole blood, isolated PBMCs, or DNA extracted from either of those sample types. The immunoSEQ Assay, a bias-controlled multiplex PCR, was used to amplify TCRbeta CDR3 regions from genomic DNA. On the study's bioinformatics: The number of nucleated cells in each sample was estimated from the amplification of reference gene primers within the assay. To quantify the absolute abundance of each unique TCRbeta CDR3 rearrangement, sequence reads were collapsed and filtered. For each sample, productive Simpson clonality was calculated by taking the square root of Simpson's diversity index across productive rearrangements. TCRdb took over this immuneACCESS table, retaining in-frame rearrangements with V and J assigned. Such tables are incomplete; in checked studies, under half of the missing clones stem from an unresolved V gene, and the remainder is unexplained. D and trimming come from the DNA, and the V and J calls and clone size come from that table. The sample table contains about 140,000 clones; only one count was recorded for around 84% of them. The top ten hold 8.5% to 9% of the sample.

As encoded in the germline V gene, CDR1 is MNHEY while CDR2 is SVGAGI. Its CDR3 holds 14 amino acids, cysteine through phenylalanine. Solely the CDR3 DNA is kept, with 42 bases framed from the first base. Deletion took 0 bases off V and 3 bases off J, with a span of 9 bases between the germline ends. About this clone: No cognate antigen has been identified for it. Within one base of it there is no much larger clone, and no base qualities were kept.

The TCR was taken from a man younger than 45 with COVID-19, enrolled during active disease. Sequences were obtained from peripheral blood. Recombination linked TRBV6-5 to TRBJ2-7; the D gene cannot be resolved reliably. The bases are TGTGCCAGCAGTTACTCGGTACGGAGCTACGAGCAGTACTTC. This translates into CASSYSVRSYEQYF.